The next 8 T cell receptor beta chains were all read from a single sample in a study of blood T cells in healthy people across ages. Alongside a J-beta primer mix, a sample-barcoded 5' primer served in a second PCR lasting roughly 6 to 11 cycles. TCRdb re-called the 5' RACE reads with MiXCR, one entry per CDR3 protein. The table lists about 940,000 distinct CDR3 sequences, about 44% of them singletons. Input material: blood. The receptors here all came from a man aged 30 to 39 in good health.

The CDR3 sequence: CASSPPRDRTPNTEAFF. CDR3 sequence (DNA): TGTGCCAGCAGCCCCCCGCGGGACAGGACACCGAACACTGAAGCTTTCTTT. V gene TRBV11-2 combines with J gene TRBJ1-1, with 8 bases matching TRBD1. The CDR3 is made up of 17 amino acids. V shed 5 bases, J shed 1 base, and the junction held 12 bases outside the gene matches. Germline V CDR1 and CDR2: SGHAT, FQNNGV.

Worth noting for this clonotype: A read error is possible here, since a much larger clone lies one base away. The chain employs TRBV20-1 and TRBJ1-2; tentative D call: TRBD1 (5 bases). The CDR3 extends over 10 amino acids. Germline V gene data show CDR1 as DFQATT and CDR2 as SNEGSKA (reference sequence). The CDR3 coding sequence is TGCAGGGCCCTTGGGGGGGACTACACCTTC. It yields the protein CRALGGDYTF.

In this sample, this clonotype turned up many times. A read error may produce the germline difference seen at one junction end. The rearrangement links TRBV5-1 to TRBJ2-3; no clear D. Per germline, CDR1 SGHRS and CDR2 YFSETQ. The CDR3 contains 14 residues. This CDR3 reads CASSFGQSTDTQYF. Here the CDR3 DNA reads TGTGCCAGCAGTTTTGGTCAGAGCACAGATACGCAGTATTTT. The full variable domain, with the rest looked up from reference TRBV5-1 and TRBJ2-3, is KAGVTQTPRYLIKTRGQQVTLSCSPISGHRSVSWYQQTPGQGLQFLFEYFSETQRNKGNFPGRFSGRQFSNSRSEMNVSTLELGDSALYLCASSFGQSTDTQYFGPGTRLTVL.

The rearrangement links TRBV6-4 to TRBJ2-2, with TRBD2 matching over 14 bases. Germline V gene sequence: CDR1 MRHNA, CDR2 SNTAGT. The CDR3 consists of 17 residues. V lost 0 bases to trimming and J lost 3 bases; unmatched junction nucleotides: 0. The CDR3: CASSDSGLAGDTGELFF. The DNA of the CDR3 is TGTGCCAGCAGTGACTCGGGACTAGCGGGGGACACCGGGGAGCTGTTTTTT.

This chain links TRBV11-1 with TRBJ2-7, with 10 nucleotides matching TRBD1. With 5 bases clipped from V and 1 base from J, the junction kept 8 bases outside the gene matches. Germline V gene lookup returns CDR1 SGHAT and CDR2 FQDESV (reference sequence). There are 16 residues in the CDR3. The CDR3: CASSRTGTGVSYEQYF. For the CDR3, the DNA is TGTGCCAGCAGCCGCACCGGGACAGGGGTATCCTACGAGCAGTACTTC.

To note about this clonotype: Germline is not matched at one junction end, which may reflect a read error. The J gene is TRBJ2-3, the V gene TRBV29-1; the D is unclear. The CDR3 is made up of 13 amino acids. Germline V gene lookup returns CDR1 SQVTM and CDR2 ANQGSEA. CDR3 in amino acids: CSVEVESTYTQYF. Here the CDR3 DNA reads TGCAGCGTTGAGGTGGAGAGCACATATACGCAGTATTTT.

This clonotype was recorded once. A read error is possible here, since a much larger clone lies one base away. The J gene is TRBJ2-1, the V gene TRBV5-4; no clear D. The CDR3 is 14 amino acids. Trimming stripped 1 base from V and 2 bases from J, with 7 bases between. The germline V gene encodes CDR1 SGHNT and CDR2 YYREEE (reference sequence). The CDR3 DNA is TGTGCCAGCAGCTTGACGATAGCCTACAATGAGCAGTTCTTC. Its protein product is CASSLTIAYNEQFF. Complete variable domain (other parts from reference TRBV5-4 and TRBJ2-1): ETGVTQSPTHLIKTRGQQVTLRCSSQSGHNTVSWYQQALGQGPQFIFQYYREEENGRGNFPPRFSGLQFPNYSSELNVNALELDDSALYLCASSLTIAYNEQFFGPGTRLTVL.

The chain joins TRBV25-1 to TRBJ2-5; D not certain. V was clipped by 2 bases and J by 5 bases, with 12 bases between them. The CDR3 loop spans 14 amino acids. Germline-derived CDR1 and CDR2 are MGHDK and SYGVNS. CDR3 region: CASSEMVGIETQYF. In nucleotides, the CDR3 is TGTGCCAGCAGTGAAATGGTGGGGATTGAGACCCAGTACTTC.